This TCR beta chain originates from a study of CD8 T cells in ankylosing spondylitis. Whole-study results and caveats: A TCR beta motif of 7 to 9 highly homologous variants seemed to mark ankylosing spondylitis blood.

V lost 0 bases to trimming and J lost 4 bases, with 16 bases between them. The germline V gene encodes CDR1 LGHNA and CDR2 YSLEER. The length of the CDR3 is 16 residues. One entry per CDR3 protein results from TCRdb running MiXCR on the 5' RACE reads. The profile shows approximately 300,000 distinct CDR3 sequences, 6.5% to 10% of them singletons. This clonotype was recorded at least ten times. What it binds is unknown. This receptor was obtained from a male donor with ankylosing spondylitis. The sample consisted of blood, either unsorted or a sorted T cell fraction (not recorded which). The V gene is TRBV4-3, the J gene TRBJ2-7; perhaps TRBD2 as D (7 bases). This chain's CDR3 is CASSQDRSGGHYEQYF. DNA for the CDR3: TGCGCCAGCAGCCAAGATAGGTCGGGGGGCCATTACGAGCAGTACTTC.